One TCR beta chain is described in this entry. Its target is not known. The data derive from a study of cytotoxic CD8 clonotypes in ibrutinib-treated CLL. Background on the study: Overall, some 25 responses were partial and 2 complete; following median about 69 months, around 15 patients stayed remitted and about twelve progressed. Response sampling occurred after a median about 12 months of treatment (range 6 to 36).

Findings and limits, study-wide: Public clonotypes showed up rarely, and on treatment they shrank or held steady. At baseline, clonality was higher than in age-matched healthy donors and correlated with CD8+ counts.

Trimming at V came to 1 base and at J to 2 bases, leaving 5 bases not matched to a gene. Per the germline V gene, CDR1 is MGHRA and CDR2 is YSYEKL. CDR3 length: 16 amino acids. TCRdb's table, derived via immunoSEQ multiplex PCR, lists solely in-frame clones and lacks some. The repertoire holds hundreds of thousands of clones, with 60% to 75% as singletons. The material was PBMCs, obtained after 24 months of ibrutinib treatment. The TCR comes from a human donor with chronic lymphocytic leukemia. The chain combines TRBV4-1 with TRBJ2-3; 8 positions match TRBD2. In DNA, the CDR3 is TGCGCCAGCAGCCAAGTTAATAGCGGGACCACAGATACGCAGTATTTT. It specifies CASSQVNSGTTDTQYF.